These 29 T cell receptor beta chains share one sample of origin, sequenced in a study of spatial heterogeneity in lung cancer. TCRdb called the 5' RACE reads again in MiXCR, with one record for every CDR3 protein. The sample has 20,000 or so distinct CDR3 sequences, roughly 7.5% seen once. The time point denotes: sample taken at primary tumor resection. Study-level points and caveats: Expanded intratumoral alpha and beta TCR counts tracked tumor mutation counts.

For these TCRs, the target antigens are not known. Sequenced here: lung tumor tissue, sampled at surgery. These receptors came from a male donor with early-stage non-small cell lung cancer.

The genes are TRBV7-9 and TRBJ2-7, with unresolved D. V was pared by 1 base and J by 7 bases, with 5 bases between. Germline assignment: CDR1 SEHNR and CDR2 FQNEAQ (reference sequence). This CDR3 has 11 residues. The CDR3 coding sequence is TGTGCCAGCAGCTTAGACGGAGAGCAGTACTTC. This encodes CASSLDGEQYF. Together with reference TRBV7-9 and TRBJ2-7, the CDR3 gives the full variable domain: DTGVSQNPRHKITKRGQNVTFRCDPISEHNRLYWYRQTLGQGPEFLTYFQNEAQLEKSRLLSDRFSAERPKGSFSTLEIQRTEQGDSAMYLCASSLDGEQYFGPGTRLTVT.

The sample holds many counts of this clonotype. The rearrangement joins TRBV6-5 to TRBJ1-5; 10 positions match TRBD1. The CDR3 is made up of 14 amino acids. V trimming: 6 bases; J trimming: 4 bases; junction bases outside the gene matches: 3. Germline V lookup: CDR1 MNHEY, CDR2 SVGAGI. This CDR3 reads CASSRQGANQPQHF. CDR3 in DNA: TGTGCCAGCAGCCGACAGGGGGCAAATCAGCCCCAGCATTTT.

The chain uses TRBV4-3 and TRBJ1-6; no reliable D call. CDR1 and CDR2 (germline): LGHNA, YSLEER. The V and J ends lost 2 bases and 10 bases respectively, with 9 bases between them. This CDR3 spans 13 amino acids. CDR3 protein: CASSQIGGSPLHF. The CDR3 DNA follows: TGCGCCAGCAGCCAAATAGGCGGATCACCCCTCCACTTT.

This clonotype was found many times. This rearrangement joins TRBV6-1 to TRBJ1-1; D is possibly TRBD1 (5 bases). V lost 6 bases and J 7 bases, leaving 15 bases between the germline ends. The CDR3 is 13 amino acids. Germline V gene lookup returns CDR1 MNHNS and CDR2 SASEGT. CDR3: CASSYDSDIEAFF. The CDR3 coding sequence is TGTGCCAGCAGCTACGACAGTGACATTGAAGCTTTCTTT.

This clonotype was observed many times. V gene TRBV28 combines with J gene TRBJ2-2; 8 bases are shared with TRBD2. The CDR3 length is 19 residues. Germline CDR1 is MDHEN and CDR2 is SYDVKM. The J segment lost 0 bases and the V segment lost 3 bases, leaving 12 bases of the junction unmatched. CDR3 in amino acids: CASSFGGASVRSNTGELFF. The CDR3 nucleotides are TGTGCCAGCAGTTTCGGGGGGGCCTCAGTAAGATCGAACACCGGGGAGCTGTTTTTT.

This clonotype was seen ten or more times. The chain has TRBV30 and TRBJ1-1, with D possibly being TRBD1 (6 bases). The V end lost 0 bases, the J end lost 3 bases, and 11 bases lay between the germline ends. The V gene's germline CDR1 is GTSNPN and CDR2 SVGIG (reference sequence). The CDR3 has 14 residues. CDR3 in DNA: TGTGCCTGGAGTGTAGGGGGGGCTCACACTGAAGCTTTCTTT. Translating it yields CAWSVGGAHTEAFF.

This clonotype occurred many times. This chain joins TRBV6-6 and TRBJ2-2, with 7 bases lining up with TRBD1. The V gene end was trimmed by 2 bases and the J gene end by 7 bases; junction bases not matched to a gene: 4. The CDR3 totals 14 residues. The V gene's germline CDR1 is MNHNY and CDR2 SVGAGI (reference sequence). The CDR3 loop is CASSYAWDSGELFF. CDR3 DNA: TGTGCCAGCAGTTACGCCTGGGACAGCGGGGAGCTGTTTTTT.

The sample holds many counts of this clonotype. The chain is built from TRBV28 and TRBJ2-1; D remains unclear. Between the trimmed V and J ends, which lost 5 bases and 8 bases, there was a span of 7 bases. The CDR3 sequence is 11 residues long. CDR1 MDHEN and CDR2 SYDVKM come from the germline V gene. The CDR3 reads CASSPRDEQFF. The DNA for the CDR3 is TGTGCCAGCAGTCCCCGCGATGAGCAGTTCTTC.

This clonotype was observed a few times. This chain uses TRBV27 with TRBJ2-7; D not resolved. Between the trimmed V and J ends, which lost 4 bases and 1 base, there was a span of 11 bases. Per germline, CDR1 MNHEY and CDR2 SMNVEV (reference sequence). The CDR3 totals 14 residues. The CDR3, as DNA: TGTGCCAGCAGTTCGTACTCGGATTCCTACGAGCAGTACTTC. It codes for CASSSYSDSYEQYF.

In its sample, this clonotype was seen a few times. This sequence joins TRBV6-1 and TRBJ1-1; D not resolved. Germline CDR1 reads MNHNS; CDR2 reads SASEGT. The V and J ends lost 5 bases and 1 base respectively, with 5 bases between them. This CDR3 has 12 residues. As DNA, the CDR3 is TGTGCCAGCAGTATGAGGAACACTGAAGCTTTCTTT. It encodes CASSMRNTEAFF.

This chain connects TRBV7-2 to TRBJ2-3; tentative D call: TRBD2 (6 bases). CDR1 and CDR2 (germline): SGHTA, FQGNSA. CDR3 size: 16 residues. V lost 1 base and J 1 base, leaving 12 bases between the germline ends. The CDR3 reads CASSLEGGSGTDTQYF. Written as DNA, the CDR3 is TGTGCCAGCAGCTTAGAGGGAGGCTCGGGCACAGATACGCAGTATTTT.

This clonotype has a handful of counts. This chain joins TRBV10-1 and TRBJ1-1; D gene unclear. Germline V lookup: CDR1 WNHNN, CDR2 SYGVQD (reference sequence). This CDR3 comprises 16 residues. The V gene lost 0 bases and the J gene lost 6 bases, with 17 bases spanning the gap. The DNA for the CDR3 is TGCGCCAGCAGTGAGTCGATAAACCCACGGGTCGCTGAAGCTTTCTTT. Protein: CASSESINPRVAEAFF.

In this sample, this clonotype turned up a few times. This sequence joins TRBV7-9 and TRBJ2-7; 7 bases align to TRBD2. Trimming removed 0 bases from V and 2 bases from J; junction bases left unmatched: 4. Germline V gene sequence: CDR1 SEHNR, CDR2 FQNEAQ (reference sequence). The CDR3 extends over 15 amino acids. CDR3 region: CASSLAASGPYEQYF. The CDR3 DNA is TGTGCCAGCAGCTTAGCGGCTAGCGGTCCCTACGAGCAGTACTTC.

This clonotype was counted many times. V is TRBV6-6 and J is TRBJ2-2; 8 bases map to TRBD1. With V trimmed by 6 bases and J by 0 bases, 9 bases remained unmatched. Germline CDR1 is MNHNY and CDR2 is SVGAGI (reference sequence). The length of the CDR3 is 17 residues. The CDR3 loop is CASRDRAKATNTGELFF. CDR3 bases: TGTGCCAGCAGGGACAGGGCAAAAGCAACGAACACCGGGGAGCTGTTTTTT.

This clonotype came up a few times. This rearrangement joins TRBV27 to TRBJ1-4; perhaps TRBD1 as D (6 bases). Germline CDR1 and CDR2: MNHEY and SMNVEV (reference sequence). The CDR3 loop spans 15 amino acids. Trimming took 6 bases from V and 5 from J, leaving 16 bases between them. The CDR3 is CASSAAGARNEKLFF. The DNA for the CDR3 is TGTGCCAGCAGCGCCGCAGGGGCGAGGAATGAAAAACTGTTTTTT.

Ten or more counts support this clonotype. The V and J genes are TRBV28 and TRBJ2-6; D might be TRBD1 (6 bases). This CDR3 has 15 residues. Deletions cut 6 bases from V and 4 bases from J, with 13 bases between. The V gene's germline CDR1 is MDHEN and CDR2 SYDVKM. The CDR3 here is CASRGWGLGANVLTF. CDR3 sequence (DNA): TGTGCCAGCAGGGGATGGGGGCTCGGGGCCAACGTCCTGACTTTC.

This clonotype was found many times. The chain carries TRBV13 and TRBJ1-1; 9 nucleotides match TRBD1. Germline values: CDR1 PRHDT, CDR2 FYEKMQ (reference sequence). The V segment lost 6 bases and the J segment 0 bases; nucleotides outside the gene matches: 5. The CDR3 consists of 15 residues. The CDR3 loop is CASRHRGHLNTEAFF. CDR3 bases: TGTGCCAGCAGGCACAGGGGGCATTTGAACACTGAAGCTTTCTTT.

This clonotype has a handful of counts. The V and J genes are TRBV7-9 and TRBJ2-7; 7 positions agree with TRBD1. Germline assignment: CDR1 SEHNR and CDR2 FQNEAQ (reference sequence). This CDR3 spans 16 amino acids. With 2 bases clipped from V and 2 bases from J, the junction kept 9 bases outside the gene matches. The CDR3 DNA follows: TGTGCCAGCAGCTTACCCCTTAGGACAGGCACCTACGAGCAGTACTTC. Translation gives CASSLPLRTGTYEQYF.

This clonotype was picked up many times. V usage is TRBV5-4 and J usage is TRBJ1-1, with a tentative D call TRBD1 (6 bases). The CDR3 covers 16 residues. The germline gives CDR1 SGHNT, CDR2 YYREEE (reference sequence). Trimming removed 0 bases from V and 7 bases from J, with 19 bases in between. CDR3 region: CASSLGLQRGVNEAFF. The CDR3 DNA reads TGTGCCAGCAGCTTGGGCCTACAGAGGGGGGTGAATGAAGCTTTCTTT.

This clonotype turned up a few times. The V call is TRBV15, the J call TRBJ2-3; D not resolved. Trimming removed 0 bases at V and 4 bases at J, with 5 bases between. The CDR3 totals 13 residues. Germline V lookup: CDR1 LNHNV, CDR2 YYDKDF (reference sequence). CDR3 bases: TGTGCCACCAGCAGAGATAGGGCAGATACGCAGTATTTT. Protein: CATSRDRADTQYF.

This clonotype was observed a single time. The chain uses TRBV3-1 and TRBJ2-1; 9 bases map to TRBD1. The CDR3 spans 17 residues. CDR1 LGHDT and CDR2 YNNKEL come from the germline V gene (reference sequence). Trimming took 5 bases from V and 4 from J; bases not matched to a gene: 12. The CDR3 DNA sequence: TGTGCCAGCAGCTCTCTTCTCCCGGGACAGGGATACAATGAGCAGTTCTTC. It yields the protein CASSSLLPGQGYNEQFF.

In this sample, this clonotype is medium-sized. The chain is built from TRBV12-3 or TRBV12-4 and TRBJ1-1, with TRBD1 matching 8 bases. V shed 6 bases, J shed 4 bases, and the junction held 7 bases outside the gene matches. The CDR3 has 14 amino acids. The CDR3 loop is CASSRTGGVTEAFF. CDR3 nucleotide sequence: TGTGCCAGCAGCCGCACAGGGGGGGTCACTGAAGCTTTCTTT.

The chain recombines TRBV6-1 with TRBJ1-1; D not certain. CDR1 is MNHNS, CDR2 SASEGT, per germline. The V gene lost 5 bases and the J gene lost 1 base, with 5 bases spanning the gap. CDR3 length: 12 residues. In DNA, the CDR3 is TGTGCCAGCAGTCTGAGGAACACTGAAGCTTTCTTT. It is translated as CASSLRNTEAFF.

This clonotype ranks as medium-sized (0.01 to 0.1%). The chain has TRBV2 and TRBJ2-7; D is unresolved. The CDR3 is 14 residues long. Per the germline V gene, CDR1 is SNHLY and CDR2 is FYNNEI. V was cut by 5 bases and J by 3 bases, with 14 bases left in between. The DNA for the CDR3 is TGTGCCAGCAGTCAAGGGTGGACGAGCTACGAGCAGTACTTC. Translated: CASSQGWTSYEQYF.

This clonotype was recorded at least ten times. This sequence joins TRBV29-1 and TRBJ1-1; possibly TRBD1 for D (5 bases). The germline V and J ends were trimmed by 4 bases and 10 bases, with 13 bases remaining between them. The CDR3 is made up of 11 amino acids. Germline lookup yields CDR1 SQVTM and CDR2 ANQGSEA. The CDR3 region is CSVGGGAAAFF. Here the CDR3 DNA reads TGCAGCGTTGGGGGGGGTGCGGCAGCTTTCTTT.

Notes on this clonotype: At one end, the junction sequence differs from germline, possibly due to a read error. The rearrangement joins TRBV20-1 to TRBJ1-5, with a tentative D call TRBD1 (5 bases). The CDR3 sequence is 15 residues long. CDR1 and CDR2 from the germline V gene are DFQATT and SNEGSKA (reference sequence). CDR3 in amino acids: CSARDGGVGNQPQNF. DNA of the CDR3: TGCAGTGCTAGAGATGGGGGGGTGGGCAATCAGCCCCAGAATTTT.

This clonotype has at least ten counts. The rearrangement uses TRBV19 and TRBJ1-4; no firm D call. The CDR3 has 15 residues. CDR1 LNHDA and CDR2 SQIVND come from the germline V gene (reference sequence). The germline V and J ends were trimmed by 1 base and 6 bases, with 12 bases remaining between them. CDR3 region: CASSIVEGWHEKLFF. The CDR3 region has the DNA TGTGCCAGTAGTATAGTTGAGGGTTGGCATGAAAAACTGTTTTTT.

CDR3 region: CASSLSGQVNTEAFF. The CDR3, as DNA: TGTGCCAGCAGTTTATCGGGACAGGTGAACACTGAAGCTTTCTTT. The V call is TRBV27, the J call TRBJ1-1; 8 bases map to TRBD1. CDR1 and CDR2 from the germline V gene are MNHEY and SMNVEV (reference sequence). The CDR3 is made up of 15 amino acids. The V segment lost 0 bases and the J segment 0 bases; nucleotides outside the gene matches: 0.

The chain couples TRBV11-3 to TRBJ2-1; 9 bases fit TRBD2. The CDR3 totals 15 residues. Germline V CDR1 and CDR2: SGHNT, YENEEA. V was pared by 3 bases and J by 8 bases, with 8 bases of the junction left unmatched. CDR3 nucleotide sequence: TGTGCCAGCAGCTTTGGCGGGGGGGGCGGGGATGAGCAGTTCTTC. Encoded protein: CASSFGGGGGDEQFF.